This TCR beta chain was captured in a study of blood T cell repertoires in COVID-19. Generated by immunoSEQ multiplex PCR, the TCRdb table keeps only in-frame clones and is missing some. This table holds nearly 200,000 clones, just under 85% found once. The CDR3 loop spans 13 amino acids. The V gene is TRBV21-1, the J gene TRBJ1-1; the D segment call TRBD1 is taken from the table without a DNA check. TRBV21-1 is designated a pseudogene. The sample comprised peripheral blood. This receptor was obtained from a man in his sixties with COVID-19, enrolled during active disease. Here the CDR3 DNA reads TGTGCCAGCACCTCAGGGGTATTGTCTGAAGCTTTCTTT. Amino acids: CASTSGVLSEAFF.